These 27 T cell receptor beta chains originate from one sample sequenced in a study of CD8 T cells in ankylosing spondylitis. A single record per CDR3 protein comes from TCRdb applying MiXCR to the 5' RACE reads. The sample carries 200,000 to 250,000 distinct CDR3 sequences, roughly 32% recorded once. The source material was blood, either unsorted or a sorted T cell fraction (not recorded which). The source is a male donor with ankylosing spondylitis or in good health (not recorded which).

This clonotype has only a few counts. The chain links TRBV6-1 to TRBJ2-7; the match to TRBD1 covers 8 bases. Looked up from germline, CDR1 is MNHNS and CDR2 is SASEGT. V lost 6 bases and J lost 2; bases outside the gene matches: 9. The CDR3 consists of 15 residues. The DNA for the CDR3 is TGTGCCAGCAGGACGACAGGGGCTTTAACCTACGAGCAGTACTTC. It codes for CASRTTGALTYEQYF.

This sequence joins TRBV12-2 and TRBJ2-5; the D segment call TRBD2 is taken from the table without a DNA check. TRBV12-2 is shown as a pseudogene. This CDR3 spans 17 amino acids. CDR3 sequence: CASRLVVGLAREETQYF. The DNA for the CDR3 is TGTGCAAGTCGCTTAGTCGTGGGACTAGCACGGGAAGAGACCCAGTACTTC.

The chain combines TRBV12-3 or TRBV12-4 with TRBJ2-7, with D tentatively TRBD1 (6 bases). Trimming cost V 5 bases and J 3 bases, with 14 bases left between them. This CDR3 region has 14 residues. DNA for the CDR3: TGTGCCAGCAGTCTTCAGGGACACCACTACGAGCAGTACTTC. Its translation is CASSLQGHHYEQYF.

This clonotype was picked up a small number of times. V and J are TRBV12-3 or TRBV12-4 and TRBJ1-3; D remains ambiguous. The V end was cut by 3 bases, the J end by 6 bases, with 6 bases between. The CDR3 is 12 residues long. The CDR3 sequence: CASSLNSNTIYF. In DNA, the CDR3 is TGTGCCAGCAGTTTGAACTCAAACACCATATATTTT.

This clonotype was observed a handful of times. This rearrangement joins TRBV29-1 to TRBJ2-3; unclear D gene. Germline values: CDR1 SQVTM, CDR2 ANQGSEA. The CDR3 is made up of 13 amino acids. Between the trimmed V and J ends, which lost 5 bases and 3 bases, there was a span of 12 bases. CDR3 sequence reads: CSVTVVQTDTQYF. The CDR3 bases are TGCAGCGTTACGGTGGTGCAGACAGATACGCAGTATTTT.

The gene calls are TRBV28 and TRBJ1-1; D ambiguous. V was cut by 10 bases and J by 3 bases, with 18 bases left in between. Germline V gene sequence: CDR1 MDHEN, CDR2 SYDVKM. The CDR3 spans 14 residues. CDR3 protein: CATGLGRTDTEAFF. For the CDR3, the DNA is TGTGCCACCGGCCTGGGGAGGACCGACACTGAAGCTTTCTTT.

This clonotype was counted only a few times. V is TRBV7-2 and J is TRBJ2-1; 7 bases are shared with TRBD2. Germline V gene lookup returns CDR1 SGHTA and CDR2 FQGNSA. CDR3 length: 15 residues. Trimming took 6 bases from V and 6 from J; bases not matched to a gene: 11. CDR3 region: CASSRGTGGLNEQFF. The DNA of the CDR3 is TGTGCCAGCAGTCGAGGCACGGGGGGACTCAATGAGCAGTTCTTC. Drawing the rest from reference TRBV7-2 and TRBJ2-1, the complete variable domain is GAGVSQSPSNKVTEKGKDVELRCDPISGHTALYWYRQSLGQGLEFLIYFQGNSAPDKSGLPSDRFSAERTGGSVSTLTIQRTQQEDSAVYLCASSRGTGGLNEQFFGPGTRLTVL.

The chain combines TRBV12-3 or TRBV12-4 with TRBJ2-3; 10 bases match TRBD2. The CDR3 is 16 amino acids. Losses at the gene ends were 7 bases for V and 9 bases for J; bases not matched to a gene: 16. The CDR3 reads CASTAGSGGAGTTQYF. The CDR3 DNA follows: TGTGCCAGCACCGCCGGGAGCGGGGGGGCGGGAACGACGCAGTATTTT.

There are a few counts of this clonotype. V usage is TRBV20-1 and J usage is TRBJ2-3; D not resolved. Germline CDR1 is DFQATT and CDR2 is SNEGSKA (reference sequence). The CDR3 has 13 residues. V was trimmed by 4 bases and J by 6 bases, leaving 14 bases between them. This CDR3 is CSATPVWADTQYF. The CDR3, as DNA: TGCAGTGCTACACCCGTTTGGGCGGATACGCAGTATTTT.

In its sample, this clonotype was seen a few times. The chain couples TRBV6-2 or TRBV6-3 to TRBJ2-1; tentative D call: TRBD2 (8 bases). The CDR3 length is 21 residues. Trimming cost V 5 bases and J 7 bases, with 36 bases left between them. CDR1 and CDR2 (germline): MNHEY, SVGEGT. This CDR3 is CASSRTGSFRGSLAGSNEQFF. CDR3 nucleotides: TGTGCCAGCAGTAGGACAGGAAGTTTCCGGGGGTCCTTAGCGGGGTCGAATGAGCAGTTCTTC.

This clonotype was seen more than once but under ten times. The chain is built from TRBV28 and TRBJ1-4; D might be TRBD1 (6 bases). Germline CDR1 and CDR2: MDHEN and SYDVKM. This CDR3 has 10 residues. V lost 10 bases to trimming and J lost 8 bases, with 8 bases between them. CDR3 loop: CAIRGEKLFF. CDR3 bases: TGTGCCATAAGGGGGGAAAAACTGTTTTTT.

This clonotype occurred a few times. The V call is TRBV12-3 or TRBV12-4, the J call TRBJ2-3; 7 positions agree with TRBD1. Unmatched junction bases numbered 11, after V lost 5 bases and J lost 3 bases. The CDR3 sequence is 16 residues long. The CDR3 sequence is CASSATTGWATDTQYF. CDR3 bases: TGTGCCAGCAGTGCCACGACAGGGTGGGCAACAGATACGCAGTATTTT.

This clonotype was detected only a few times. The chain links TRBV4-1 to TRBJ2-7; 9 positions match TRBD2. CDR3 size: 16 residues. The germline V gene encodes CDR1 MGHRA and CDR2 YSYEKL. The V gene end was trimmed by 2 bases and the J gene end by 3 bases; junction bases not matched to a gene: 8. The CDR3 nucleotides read TGCGCCAGCAGCCAACGCCTAGCGGGGACCTACTACGAGCAGTACTTC. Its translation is CASSQRLAGTYYEQYF.

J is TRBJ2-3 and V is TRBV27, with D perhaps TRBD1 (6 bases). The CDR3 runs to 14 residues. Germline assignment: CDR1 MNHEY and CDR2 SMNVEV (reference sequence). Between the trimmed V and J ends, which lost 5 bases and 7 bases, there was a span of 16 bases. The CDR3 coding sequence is TGTGCCAGCAGTCCTGGGGCAGGGGTGAATACGCAGTATTTT. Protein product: CASSPGAGVNTQYF.

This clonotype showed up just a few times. The CDR3 reads CASSQDYEQYF. As DNA, the CDR3 is TGTGCCAGCAGCCAGGACTACGAGCAGTACTTC. This chain uses TRBV4-2 with TRBJ2-7, with D uncertain. The CDR3 extends over 11 amino acids. Trimming took 3 bases from V and 3 from J, leaving 3 bases between them. CDR1 is LGHNA and CDR2 is YNFKEQ in the germline V gene.

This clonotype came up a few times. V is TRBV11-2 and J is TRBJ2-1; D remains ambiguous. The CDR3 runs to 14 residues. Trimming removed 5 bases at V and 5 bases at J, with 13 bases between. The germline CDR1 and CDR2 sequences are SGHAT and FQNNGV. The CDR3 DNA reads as TGTGCCAGCAGCCCAACCCGGGTCCACAATGAGCAGTTCTTC. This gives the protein CASSPTRVHNEQFF.

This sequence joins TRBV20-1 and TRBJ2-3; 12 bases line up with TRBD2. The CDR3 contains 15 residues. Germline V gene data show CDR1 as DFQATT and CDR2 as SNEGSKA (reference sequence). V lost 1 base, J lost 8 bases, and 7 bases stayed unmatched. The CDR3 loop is CSARGRTSGESTQYF. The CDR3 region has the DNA TGCAGTGCTAGAGGAAGGACTAGCGGGGAGTCTACGCAGTATTTT.

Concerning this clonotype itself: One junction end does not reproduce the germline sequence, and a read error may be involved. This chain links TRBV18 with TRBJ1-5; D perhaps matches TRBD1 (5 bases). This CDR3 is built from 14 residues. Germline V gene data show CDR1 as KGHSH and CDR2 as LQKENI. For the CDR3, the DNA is TGTGCCAGCTCTCCACAGGAAACGAGTCAGCCCCAGCATTTT. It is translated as CASSPQETSQPQHF. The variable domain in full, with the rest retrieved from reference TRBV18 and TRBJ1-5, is NAGVMQNPRHLVRRRGQEARLRCSPMKGHSHVYWYRQLPEEGLKFMVYLQKENIIDESGMPKERFSAEFPKEGPSILRIQQVVRGDSAAYFCASSPQETSQPQHFGDGTRLSIL.

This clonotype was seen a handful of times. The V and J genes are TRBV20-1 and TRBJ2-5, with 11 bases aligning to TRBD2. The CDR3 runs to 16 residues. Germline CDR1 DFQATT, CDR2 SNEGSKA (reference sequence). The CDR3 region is CSIQSSGGFVIETQYF. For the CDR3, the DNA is TGCAGCATCCAGTCTAGCGGGGGGTTTGTTATAGAGACCCAGTACTTC.

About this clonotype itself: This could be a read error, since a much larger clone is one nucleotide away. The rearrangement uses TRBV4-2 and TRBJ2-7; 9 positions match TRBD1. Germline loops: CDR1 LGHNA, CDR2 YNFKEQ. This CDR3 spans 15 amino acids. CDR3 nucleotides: TGTGCCGGCAGCCAAGAGGACAGGGGACGGTACGAGCAGTACTTC. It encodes CAGSQEDRGRYEQYF.

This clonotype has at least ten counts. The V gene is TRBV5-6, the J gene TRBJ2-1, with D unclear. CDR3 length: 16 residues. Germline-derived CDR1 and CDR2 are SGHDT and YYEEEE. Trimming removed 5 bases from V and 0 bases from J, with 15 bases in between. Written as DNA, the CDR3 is TGTGCCAGCAGTGGATTGGCGGTGAGCTCCTACAATGAGCAGTTCTTC. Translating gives CASSGLAVSSYNEQFF. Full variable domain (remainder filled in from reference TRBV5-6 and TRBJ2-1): DAGVTQSPTHLIKTRGQQVTLRCSPKSGHDTVSWYQQALGQGPQFIFQYYEEEERQRGNFPDRFSGHQFPNYSSELNVNALLLGDSALYLCASSGLAVSSYNEQFFGPGTRLTVL.

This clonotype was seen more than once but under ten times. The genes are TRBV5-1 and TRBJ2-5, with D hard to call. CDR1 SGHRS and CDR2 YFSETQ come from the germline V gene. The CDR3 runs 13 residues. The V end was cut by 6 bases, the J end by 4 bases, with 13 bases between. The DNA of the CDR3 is TGCGCCAGCACGCGTGGAATCGGAGAGACCCAGTACTTC. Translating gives CASTRGIGETQYF.

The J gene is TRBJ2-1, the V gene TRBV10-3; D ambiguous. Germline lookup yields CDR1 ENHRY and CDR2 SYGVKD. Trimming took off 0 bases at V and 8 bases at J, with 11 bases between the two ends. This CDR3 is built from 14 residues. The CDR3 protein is CAISESRGGDEQFF. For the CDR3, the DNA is TGTGCCATCAGTGAGTCACGAGGTGGCGATGAGCAGTTCTTC.

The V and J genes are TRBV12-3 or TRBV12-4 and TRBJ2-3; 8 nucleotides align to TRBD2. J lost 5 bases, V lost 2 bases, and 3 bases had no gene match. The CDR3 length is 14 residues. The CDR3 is CASSLRGGVDTQYF. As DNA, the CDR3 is TGTGCCAGCAGTTTACGGGGGGGTGTAGATACGCAGTATTTT.

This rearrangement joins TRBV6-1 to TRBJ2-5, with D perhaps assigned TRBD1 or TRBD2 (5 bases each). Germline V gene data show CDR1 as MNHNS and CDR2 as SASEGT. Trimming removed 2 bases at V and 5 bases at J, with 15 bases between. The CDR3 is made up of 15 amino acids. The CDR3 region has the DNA TGTGCCAGCAGTGAATGGGACCGGGCTCCGGAGACCCAGTACTTC. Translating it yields CASSEWDRAPETQYF.

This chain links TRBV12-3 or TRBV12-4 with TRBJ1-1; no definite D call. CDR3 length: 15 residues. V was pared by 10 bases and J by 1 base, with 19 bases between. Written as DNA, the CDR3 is TGTGCCACCCGATCGCGTCTAAACAAGAACACTGAAGCTTTCTTT. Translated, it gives CATRSRLNKNTEAFF.

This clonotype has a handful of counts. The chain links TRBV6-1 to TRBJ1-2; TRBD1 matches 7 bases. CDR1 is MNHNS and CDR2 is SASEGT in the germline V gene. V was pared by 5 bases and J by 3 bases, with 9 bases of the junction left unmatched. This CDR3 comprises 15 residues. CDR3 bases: TGTGCCAGCAGTCCAACATCAACAGGGGACTATGGCTACACCTTC. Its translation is CASSPTSTGDYGYTF.